These T cell receptor beta chains were read from a single sample in a study of T-cell memory formation after mild COVID-19. TCRdb reanalysed the 5' RACE reads using MiXCR and keeps one entry per CDR3 protein. The sample lists some 320,000 distinct CDR3 sequences, roughly an eighth occurring once. Material for sequencing was PBMCs or a T cell subset sorted from them (not recorded which). The receptor set was obtained from a man between 18 and 29 years old who had mild COVID-19 (a few samples of this study predate the infection). Cell type and time point are not known. CDR3s include the opening cysteine and the closing phenylalanine or tryptophan. The order of the fields is D gene, J gene, V gene, clone size, CDR3 DNA, CDR3 protein. The D gene is left open where the match is weak. Size is omitted from some rows. Given values are once, few, many or a class for expanded clones.

>TRBD1|TRBJ2-3|TRBV24-1|-
TGTGCCACCAGTGATGCGACAGGGACCGGGGATACGCAGTATTTT
CATSDATGTGDTQYF
>TRBD1|TRBJ2-1|TRBV6-2/TRBV6-3|-
TGTGCCAGCCAAACCGGGACAGGGGGACCCAATGAGCAGTTCTTC
CASQTGTGGPNEQFF
>TRBD2|TRBJ2-1|TRBV20-1|few
TGCAGTGCTAGACGGACCGGGACTAGCTACAATGAGCAGTTCTTC
CSARRTGTSYNEQFF
>-|TRBJ1-1|TRBV13|-
TGTGCCAGCAGCTTAGGGAGGACAGTCATTTTCTTT
CASSLGRTVIFF
>-|TRBJ2-7|TRBV6-6|-
TGTGCCAGCAGTATAGTCACCCTCGCCCACGAGCAGTACTTC
CASSIVTLAHEQYF
>-|TRBJ2-1|TRBV9|-
TGTGCCAGCAGTGAGGGACTTTTTGCCTACAATGAGCAGTTCTTC
CASSEGLFAYNEQFF
>-|TRBJ2-7|TRBV7-2|few
TGTGCCAGCAGCTTTCAACAGGCCTCCTACGAGCAGTACTTC
CASSFQQASYEQYF
>-|TRBJ2-3|TRBV3-1|-
TGTGCCAGCAGCCAAGATGGGGGTGGAGATACGCAGTATTTT
CASSQDGGGDTQYF
>-|TRBJ1-2|TRBV28|few
TGTGCCAGCATCGGGCTGGATGGCTACACCTTC
CASIGLDGYTF
>TRBD1|TRBJ1-1|TRBV5-6|few
TGTGCCAGCAGCCGCCGGACAGGGCACACTGAAGCTTTCTTT
CASSRRTGHTEAFF
>-|TRBJ2-1|TRBV28|few
TGTGCCAGCAGTTTGGCATCCCTCAGGGTTTACAATGAGCAGTTCTTC
CASSLASLRVYNEQFF
>-|TRBJ1-1|TRBV11-2|-
TGTGCCAGCAGCTTATGGGGCGGACCCTCGGCTTTCTTT
CASSLWGGPSAFF
>-|TRBJ2-3|TRBV5-1|few
TGCGCCAGCAGCGTCGGACAGCACACAGATACGCAGTATTTT
CASSVGQHTDTQYF
>TRBD2|TRBJ2-5|TRBV20-1|few
TGCAGTGCTAGGCTCCCGGCTAGCGGGGAAGAGACCCAGTACTTC
CSARLPASGEETQYF
>TRBD1|TRBJ2-6|TRBV4-1|-
TGCGCCAGCAGCCCGACAGGGGGCCGCTCTGGGGCCAACGTCCTGACTTTC
CASSPTGGRSGANVLTF
>-|TRBJ2-5|TRBV7-3|many
TGTGCCAGCAGCTTTGCCAAAGAGGAGACCCAGTACTTC
CASSFAKEETQYF
>-|TRBJ1-2|TRBV18|-
TGTGCCAGCTCACCAATGGTCGGCAGGGTGGACTATGGCTACACCTTC
CASSPMVGRVDYGYTF
>-|TRBJ2-2|TRBV7-2|-
TGTGCCAGCAGCTTAGTTATGTTGACCGGGGAGCTGTTTTTT
CASSLVMLTGELFF
>-|TRBJ2-1|TRBV20-1|few
TGCAGTGCTAGACAGGGACTTAGTGAGCAGTTCTTC
CSARQGLSEQFF
>TRBD2|TRBJ2-5|TRBV20-1|-
TGCAGTGCCGAGGTGGGACTAGCGGGGCCACGGGGGACCCAGTACTTC
CSAEVGLAGPRGTQYF
>-|TRBJ1-2|TRBV7-9|-
TGTGCCAGCAGCTTACTGCGGGGGAATGGCTACACCTTC
CASSLLRGNGYTF
>TRBD1|TRBJ1-4|TRBV2|-
TGTGCCAGCAGGGGGACAGGGGGTAATGAAAAACTGTTTTTT
CASRGTGGNEKLFF
>TRBD2|TRBJ2-5|TRBV20-1|-
TGCAGTGCAAAAGCGGGGGGTAAAGAGACCCAGTACTTC
CSAKAGGKETQYF